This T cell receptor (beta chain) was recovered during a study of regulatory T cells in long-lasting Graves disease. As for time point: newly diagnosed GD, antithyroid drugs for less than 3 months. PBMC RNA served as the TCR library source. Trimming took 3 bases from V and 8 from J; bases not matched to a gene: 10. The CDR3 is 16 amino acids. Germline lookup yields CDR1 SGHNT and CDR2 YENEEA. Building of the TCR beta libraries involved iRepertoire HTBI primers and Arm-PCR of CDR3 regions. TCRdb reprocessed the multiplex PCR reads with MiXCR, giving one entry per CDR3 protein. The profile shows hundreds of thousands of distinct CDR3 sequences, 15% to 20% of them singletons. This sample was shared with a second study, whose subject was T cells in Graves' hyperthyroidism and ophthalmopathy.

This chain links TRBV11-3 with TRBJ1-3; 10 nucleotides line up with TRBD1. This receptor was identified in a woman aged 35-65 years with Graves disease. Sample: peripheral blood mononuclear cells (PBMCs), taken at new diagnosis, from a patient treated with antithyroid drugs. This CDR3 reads CASSLGERQGADTIYF. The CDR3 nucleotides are TGTGCCAGCAGCTTGGGGGAGAGACAGGGGGCGGACACCATATATTTT. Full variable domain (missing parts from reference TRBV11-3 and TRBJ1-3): EAGVVQSPRYKIIEKKQPVAFWCNPISGHNTLYWYLQNLGQGPELLIRYENEEAVDDSQLPKDRFSAERLKGVDSTLKIQPAELGDSAVYLCASSLGERQGADTIYFGEGSWLTVV.